These 21 T cell receptor beta chains came from one sample sequenced in a study of monozygotic twins with cystic fibrosis. Libraries were prepared by immunoSEQ multiplex PCR; TCRdb keeps only in-frame clonotypes and omits some of them. Of fewer than 30,000 clones detected, about 82% appear once; the ten largest clones hold around 0.88%. The sequenced sample was blood. These TCRs come from a girl aged 2-10 years with cystic fibrosis.

This clone was observed a handful of times. V gene TRBV25-1 combines with J gene TRBJ1-2; 8 nucleotides match TRBD1. Germline trimming cut 4 bases from V and 8 bases from J; bases unmatched to any gene: 3. Germline V CDR1 and CDR2: MGHDK, SYGVNS. The CDR3 has 12 amino acids. The CDR3 is CASSVTGVGYTF. The CDR3 DNA is TGTGCCAGCAGTGTGACAGGGGTCGGCTACACCTTC.

The chain recombines TRBV5-6 with TRBJ1-4; D is perhaps TRBD1 (5 bases). The CDR3 has 13 amino acids. Germline CDR1 reads SGHDT; CDR2 reads YYEEEE. The germline V and J ends were trimmed by 0 bases and 11 bases, with 11 bases remaining between them. CDR3 protein: CASSLGSEGKLFF. For the CDR3, the DNA is TGTGCCAGCAGCTTGGGATCAGAGGGGAAACTGTTTTTT.

Here the CDR3 reads CASSIGPSGTEAFF. For the CDR3, the DNA is TGTGCCAGTAGTATTGGTCCGTCCGGCACTGAAGCTTTCTTT. The chain couples TRBV19 to TRBJ1-1, with no clear D. CDR1 is LNHDA, CDR2 SQIVND, per germline (reference sequence). Trimming shortened V by 3 bases and J by 4 bases, and 12 bases separated the two germline ends. CDR3 length: 14 residues.

This CDR3 reads CASSLAGLEQYF. As DNA, the CDR3 is TGTGCCAGCAGCTTAGCAGGTCTCGAGCAGTACTTC. The chain carries TRBV7-9 and TRBJ2-7; D is ambiguous. The CDR3 runs to 12 residues. The V end lost 0 bases, the J end lost 6 bases, and 6 bases lay between the germline ends. The germline V gene has CDR1 SEHNR and CDR2 FQNEAQ (reference sequence).

The table lists this clone with a few counts. The chain's CDR3 is CASSQDVTQPQHF. The CDR3 DNA is TGCGCCAGCAGCCAAGATGTGACTCAGCCCCAGCATTTT. The J gene is TRBJ1-5, the V gene TRBV4-1; D not resolved. Trimming shortened V by 0 bases and J by 6 bases, and 6 bases separated the two germline ends. The V gene's germline CDR1 is MGHRA and CDR2 YSYEKL. The CDR3 has 13 amino acids.

The chain carries TRBV4-1 and TRBJ1-3; D is unclear. Trimming removed 4 bases at V and 0 bases at J, with 7 bases between. The CDR3 contains 14 residues. CDR1 and CDR2 (germline): MGHRA, YSYEKL. The CDR3 nucleotides are TGCGCCAGCAGCCTAGTCGCCTCTGGAAACACCATATATTTT. Residues: CASSLVASGNTIYF.

The chain couples TRBV4-1 to TRBJ1-4, with D tentatively TRBD1 (5 bases). Germline V lookup: CDR1 MGHRA, CDR2 YSYEKL. The CDR3 consists of 17 residues. Between the trimmed V and J ends, which lost 2 bases and 0 bases, there was a span of 13 bases. CDR3 DNA: TGCGCCAGCAGCCAAACGGGGCGGAGGGCAACTAATGAAAAACTGTTTTTT. Amino acid sequence: CASSQTGRRATNEKLFF.

The CDR3 reads CASSTGGAEAFF. CDR3 DNA sequence: TGTGCCAGTAGTACTGGAGGGGCTGAAGCTTTCTTT. The chain links TRBV19 to TRBJ1-1, with D perhaps TRBD1 (5 bases). The germline V gene encodes CDR1 LNHDA and CDR2 SQIVND (reference sequence). This CDR3 has 12 amino acids. Trimming removed 4 bases from V and 6 bases from J, with 9 bases in between.

The chain links TRBV10-1 to TRBJ1-1, with 10 bases aligning to TRBD1. This CDR3 is 14 amino acids long. V shed 3 bases, J shed 11 bases, and the junction held 9 bases outside the gene matches. Germline loops: CDR1 WNHNN, CDR2 SYGVQD (reference sequence). The CDR3 region has the DNA TGCGCCAGCAGTGAATACCGGGACAGGGGCTCTGCTTTCTTT. As protein: CASSEYRDRGSAFF.

The chain couples TRBV5-8 to TRBJ1-6; D remains unclear. Trimming took 4 bases from V and 10 from J, leaving 15 bases between them. This CDR3 region has 14 residues. Looked up from germline, CDR1 is SGHTS and CDR2 is YDEGEE. The CDR3 protein is CASSVKGRVSPLHF. The CDR3 nucleotides are TGTGCCAGCAGCGTTAAGGGAAGGGTCTCACCCCTCCACTTT.

The rearrangement links TRBV30 to TRBJ2-2; D may match TRBD1 or TRBD2 (6 bases each). Germline CDR1 GTSNPN, CDR2 SVGIG (reference sequence). V was trimmed by 0 bases and J by 0 bases, leaving 8 bases between them. CDR3 length: 15 residues. Here the CDR3 DNA reads TGTGCCTGGAGTGTGGGGGGCACGAACACCGGGGAGCTGTTTTTT. This sequence encodes CAWSVGGTNTGELFF.

This chain connects TRBV5-1 to TRBJ1-4; 10 nucleotides match TRBD1. V was clipped by 1 base and J by 6 bases; unmatched bases: 3. Germline CDR1 reads SGHRS; CDR2 reads YFSETQ. This CDR3 has 15 residues. DNA of the CDR3: TGCGCCAGCAGCTTGTCTGGGACAGGGGATGAAAAACTGTTTTTT. The encoded protein is CASSLSGTGDEKLFF.

V is TRBV5-1 and J is TRBJ1-6, with D unresolved. Per germline, CDR1 SGHRS and CDR2 YFSETQ. This CDR3 spans 15 amino acids. The V gene lost 3 bases and the J gene lost 5 bases, with 12 bases spanning the gap. The CDR3 here is CASSSRASNNSPLHF. The CDR3 DNA follows: TGCGCCAGCAGCTCGCGGGCTTCGAATAATTCACCCCTCCACTTT.

V usage is TRBV6-1 and J usage is TRBJ1-1; no clear D gene. V was trimmed by 7 bases and J by 0 bases, leaving 6 bases between them. The CDR3 covers 12 residues. Germline V gene data show CDR1 as MNHNS and CDR2 as SASEGT. CDR3 nucleotides: TGTGCCAGCACTCCCCTGAACACTGAAGCTTTCTTT. Its translation: CASTPLNTEAFF.

The chain uses TRBV5-5 and TRBJ1-3, with 8 bases fitting TRBD1. The CDR3 extends over 18 amino acids. The junction had 8 bases not matched to a gene; V was cut back by 0 bases and J by 0 bases. Germline V lookup: CDR1 SGHKS, CDR2 YYEKEE (reference sequence). The CDR3 here is CASSLVETGAFSGNTIYF. Written as DNA, the CDR3 is TGTGCCAGCAGCTTGGTTGAGACAGGGGCCTTCTCTGGAAACACCATATATTTT.

The rearrangement links TRBV6-1 to TRBJ1-5, with a tentative D call TRBD1 (5 bases). V gave up 6 bases and J gave up 5 bases, with 14 bases separating them. The CDR3 is 14 residues long. The V gene's germline CDR1 is MNHNS and CDR2 SASEGT. This CDR3 reads CASRRQNGDQPQHF. In DNA form, the CDR3 reads TGTGCCAGCAGAAGACAGAATGGGGATCAGCCCCAGCATTTT.

The chain combines TRBV18 with TRBJ2-1, with 9 bases that match TRBD2. The CDR3 spans 14 residues. The V gene's germline CDR1 is KGHSH and CDR2 LQKENI. Trimming at V came to 1 base and at J to 5 bases, leaving 0 bases not matched to a gene. CDR3 in DNA: TGTGCCAGCTCACCACTAGCGGGAGACAATGAGCAGTTCTTC. Protein product: CASSPLAGDNEQFF.

J is TRBJ1-2 and V is TRBV30; no clear D gene. The CDR3 extends over 14 amino acids. V was trimmed by 7 bases and J by 4 bases, leaving 19 bases between them. Germline assignment: CDR1 GTSNPN and CDR2 SVGIG (reference sequence). The CDR3 is CASSSGEPFYGYTF. The CDR3 nucleotides read TGTGCCTCCTCATCGGGCGAGCCTTTCTATGGCTACACCTTC.

The V gene is TRBV18, the J gene TRBJ1-5; D is ambiguous. Germline assignment: CDR1 KGHSH and CDR2 LQKENI. The CDR3 totals 15 residues. V lost 2 bases and J lost 4, with 12 bases in between. CDR3 in DNA: TGTGCCAGCTCACCAGGCCCGGGCAAGAATCAGCCCCAGCATTTT. Protein product: CASSPGPGKNQPQHF.

The chain recombines TRBV9 with TRBJ2-3, with D perhaps TRBD1 or TRBD2 (5 bases each). CDR3 length: 15 amino acids. Trimming stripped 0 bases from V and 0 bases from J, with 8 bases between. Looked up from germline, CDR1 is SGDLS and CDR2 is YYNGEE. The DNA for the CDR3 is TGTGCCAGCAGCGTAGGGGGCGGGAGCACAGATACGCAGTATTTT. Its translation: CASSVGGGSTDTQYF.

The rearrangement links TRBV30 to TRBJ2-3; D gene uncertain. This CDR3 contains 17 residues. V lost 2 bases to trimming and J lost 6 bases, with 24 bases between them. CDR1 and CDR2 (germline): GTSNPN, SVGIG (reference sequence). The CDR3 nucleotides are TGTGCCTGGAGTTCCCAAAAACGGCTGCGTGATTGGGATACGCAGTATTTT. It codes for CAWSSQKRLRDWDTQYF.